One sample yielded the 32 T cell receptor beta chains listed below, sequenced in a study of T cell responses to AZD1222 COVID-19 vaccine (dated by TCRdb to 2020 to 2022). The library came from the immunoSEQ multiplex PCR assay. Sourced from immuneACCESS, this table was stored by TCRdb with only in-frame sequences that have V and J called. A share of the clones is absent; for the studies checked, an unresolved V gene accounts for under half, and the remainder has no known explanation. In this sample the table shows 100,000 or so clones, approximately 92% of which occur a single time. Approximately 1.1% of the sample is in the top ten clones. The intended sense of this specimen's time point label: baseline before first vaccination. Sequencing used peripheral blood, obtained on day 0 of AZD1222 vaccination. These receptors all come from an adult in good health.

The chain joins TRBV27 to TRBJ1-2; no reliable D call. The CDR3 spans 15 residues. V was pared by 2 bases and J by 4 bases, with 14 bases between. Germline V CDR1 and CDR2: MNHEY, SMNVEV (reference sequence). The CDR3 bases are TGTGCCAGCAGTTTAATGGGCAGGACGGGCTATGGCTACACCTTC. This encodes CASSLMGRTGYGYTF.

This chain links TRBV28 with TRBJ1-5, with unresolved D. Germline values: CDR1 MDHEN, CDR2 SYDVKM. The CDR3 length is 15 residues. Trimming stripped 6 bases from V and 2 bases from J, with 14 bases between. The CDR3 region has the DNA TGTGCCAGCAGGGAGAGCAGGCTTGGCAATCAGCCCCAGCATTTT. It codes for CASRESRLGNQPQHF.

The CDR3 DNA is TGTGCCAGCAGCTTGGGCTTAAGCACAGATACGCAGTATTTT. Protein: CASSLGLSTDTQYF. V usage is TRBV7-3 and J usage is TRBJ2-3; no definite D call. Per germline, CDR1 SGHTA and CDR2 FQGTGA. Trimming pared 3 bases from V and 0 bases from J, leaving 7 bases between. CDR3 length equals 14 residues.

This rearrangement joins TRBV19 to TRBJ2-1, with unresolved D. This CDR3 is 13 amino acids long. The germline gives CDR1 LNHDA, CDR2 SQIVND (reference sequence). Trimming cost V 7 bases and J 8 bases, with 15 bases left between them. The CDR3 sequence is CASTLSRVDEQFF. The CDR3 coding sequence is TGTGCCAGTACCCTCAGTCGGGTCGATGAGCAGTTCTTC.

The V call is TRBV14, the J call TRBJ2-3; TRBD2 matches 12 bases. The V gene's germline CDR1 is SGHDN and CDR2 FVKESK. V was pared by 4 bases and J by 2 bases, with 4 bases of the junction left unmatched. The CDR3 consists of 16 residues. The CDR3 sequence: CASSLWTSGDTDTQYF. CDR3 coding DNA: TGTGCCAGCAGCCTCTGGACTAGCGGGGACACAGATACGCAGTATTTT.

CDR3 protein: CASSSTPSGANVLTF. The CDR3 DNA follows: TGCGCCAGCAGCTCGACACCCTCTGGGGCCAACGTCCTGACTTTC. J is TRBJ2-6 and V is TRBV5-1; D is undetermined. Trimming shortened V by 3 bases and J by 0 bases, and 7 bases separated the two germline ends. Germline V gene lookup returns CDR1 SGHRS and CDR2 YFSETQ. This CDR3 comprises 15 residues.

V gene TRBV4-2 combines with J gene TRBJ2-7, with D tentatively TRBD1 or TRBD2 (6 bases each). The germline V gene encodes CDR1 LGHNA and CDR2 YNFKEQ. V dropped 0 bases and J dropped 7 bases, with 13 bases sitting between them. This CDR3 region has 14 residues. In DNA form, the CDR3 reads TGTGCCAGCAGCCAAGAAGGGGGGTTGAAGGAGCAGTACTTC. Its protein product is CASSQEGGLKEQYF.

The chain joins TRBV6-2 or TRBV6-3 to TRBJ1-3; D gene uncertain. V lost 2 bases to trimming and J lost 0 bases, with 8 bases between them. Germline CDR1 reads MNHEY; CDR2 reads SVGEGT. This CDR3 has 15 residues. The CDR3 is CASSYVVSSGNTIYF. In DNA, the CDR3 is TGTGCCAGCAGTTACGTGGTCAGCTCTGGAAACACCATATATTTT.

This chain joins TRBV27 and TRBJ1-5, with D unresolved. V shed 1 base and J shed 2 bases, with 6 bases lying between them. Germline values: CDR1 MNHEY, CDR2 SMNVEV (reference sequence). This CDR3 spans 14 amino acids. This CDR3 is CASSLLDGNQPQHF. The CDR3, as DNA: TGTGCCAGCAGTTTATTAGATGGCAATCAGCCCCAGCATTTT.

The chain couples TRBV25-1 to TRBJ2-7; the D gene could be TRBD1 or TRBD2 (5 bases each). Germline V CDR1 and CDR2: MGHDK, SYGVNS. The CDR3 loop spans 15 amino acids. The V and J ends lost 0 bases and 3 bases respectively, with 12 bases between them. In DNA, the CDR3 is TGTGCCAGCAGTGAATATTCTGGGGCGGGCTACGAGCAGTACTTC. Its protein product is CASSEYSGAGYEQYF.

V and J are TRBV18 and TRBJ1-2; a weak D match, TRBD1 (6 bases). This CDR3 contains 15 residues. Trimming took 5 bases from V and 0 from J, leaving 13 bases between them. The germline gives CDR1 KGHSH, CDR2 LQKENI. CDR3 amino acids: CASSSGGQTNYGYTF. CDR3 nucleotides: TGTGCCAGCTCATCGGGGGGGCAAACTAACTATGGCTACACCTTC.

The chain combines TRBV19 with TRBJ1-5, with a possible D match to TRBD1 (5 bases). Trimming removed 3 bases from V and 0 bases from J, with 6 bases in between. Per germline, CDR1 LNHDA and CDR2 SQIVND (reference sequence). The CDR3 runs 14 residues. The CDR3 sequence: CASSIGHSNQPQHF. CDR3 bases: TGTGCCAGTAGTATCGGACATAGCAATCAGCCCCAGCATTTT.

Only one count was recorded for this clone. CDR3 DNA: TGTGCCAGCAGGTTTCGGGGGTCACCCCTCCACTTT. This translates into CASRFRGSPLHF. The chain links TRBV6-5 to TRBJ1-6; D may be TRBD1 (5 bases). This CDR3 region has 12 residues. The V end lost 6 bases, the J end lost 10 bases, and 10 bases lay between the germline ends. Germline V lookup: CDR1 MNHEY, CDR2 SVGAGI.

V usage is TRBV7-2 and J usage is TRBJ1-1; a possible D gene is TRBD1 (6 bases). V was pared by 2 bases and J by 0 bases, with 10 bases between. Germline V gene data show CDR1 as SGHTA and CDR2 as FQGNSA. This CDR3 comprises 15 residues. The CDR3 here is CASSLRGRLNTEAFF. In nucleotides, the CDR3 is TGTGCCAGCAGCTTAAGGGGGAGACTGAACACTGAAGCTTTCTTT.

This clone was counted a few times. The gene calls are TRBV28 and TRBJ2-7; TRBD2 matches 8 bases. The CDR3 extends over 15 amino acids. Germline trimming cut 5 bases from V and 0 bases from J; bases unmatched to any gene: 6. Germline values: CDR1 MDHEN, CDR2 SYDVKM. The CDR3 nucleotides read TGTGCCAGCAGTCCGGGACTAGGGATCTCCTACGAGCAGTACTTC. Translation gives CASSPGLGISYEQYF.

This chain links TRBV6-2 or TRBV6-3 with TRBJ1-2; D unresolved. This CDR3 comprises 13 residues. Germline V gene sequence: CDR1 MNHEY, CDR2 SVGEGT. Trimming left V 3 bases short and J 2 bases short, with 7 bases between. CDR3 loop: CASSYLANYGYTF. CDR3 nucleotide sequence: TGTGCCAGCAGTTATTTGGCGAACTATGGCTACACCTTC.

The chain links TRBV6-4 to TRBJ2-2, with 8 bases aligning to TRBD1. The length of the CDR3 is 15 residues. Trimming removed 5 bases from V and 4 bases from J; junction bases left unmatched: 6. Germline CDR1 and CDR2: MRHNA and SNTAGT. The CDR3 spells CASSMTGEGTGELFF. The CDR3 nucleotides read TGTGCCAGCAGTATGACAGGGGAAGGCACCGGGGAGCTGTTTTTT.

The rearrangement links TRBV2 to TRBJ2-4; TRBD2 matches at 14 bases. Germline V CDR1 and CDR2: SNHLY, FYNNEI. Germline trimming cut 6 bases from V and 6 bases from J; bases unmatched to any gene: 7. CDR3 size: 16 residues. This chain's CDR3 is CASRGGTSGSLNIQYF. CDR3 in DNA: TGTGCCAGCAGGGGGGGGACTAGCGGGAGTTTAAACATTCAGTACTTC.

V usage is TRBV3-1 (or the pseudogene TRBV3-2) and J usage is TRBJ2-3; D could derive from TRBD1 or TRBD2 (5 bases each). V was clipped by 0 bases and J by 6 bases, with 10 bases between them. Per the germline V gene, CDR1 is LGHDT and CDR2 is YNNKEL (reference sequence). The CDR3 consists of 14 residues. CDR3 sequence reads: CASSQDWGSDTQYF. CDR3 sequence (DNA): TGTGCCAGCAGCCAAGACTGGGGGTCGGATACGCAGTATTTT.

CDR3 coding DNA: TGTGCCAGCAGTTTAGGACAGGGGGGTGGCTACACCTTC. This gives the protein CASSLGQGGGYTF. The gene calls are TRBV27 and TRBJ1-2, with 10 positions matching TRBD1. Germline trimming cut 2 bases from V and 7 bases from J; bases unmatched to any gene: 1. Germline V gives CDR1 MNHEY, CDR2 SMNVEV (reference sequence). CDR3 length equals 13 residues.

The sample holds a few counts of this clone. V is TRBV30 and J is TRBJ2-3; 11 bases map to TRBD2. J was trimmed by 2 bases and V by 5 bases; bases with no gene match: 6. The germline V gene has CDR1 GTSNPN and CDR2 SVGIG (reference sequence). The CDR3 totals 15 residues. CDR3 bases: TGTGCCTGGCGACCGGGACTAGCGGTCACAGATACGCAGTATTTT. It specifies CAWRPGLAVTDTQYF.

This chain uses TRBV5-6 with TRBJ2-5, with D possibly being TRBD2 (5 bases). V lost 0 bases to trimming and J lost 0 bases, with 6 bases between them. This CDR3 comprises 14 residues. Germline V gene data show CDR1 as SGHDT and CDR2 as YYEEEE. The CDR3 nucleotides read TGTGCCAGCAGCTTGGCGGGGAACCAAGAGACCCAGTACTTC. The encoded protein is CASSLAGNQETQYF. The entire variable domain, with the rest obtained from reference TRBV5-6 and TRBJ2-5, is as follows: DAGVTQSPTHLIKTRGQQVTLRCSPKSGHDTVSWYQQALGQGPQFIFQYYEEEERQRGNFPDRFSGHQFPNYSSELNVNALLLGDSALYLCASSLAGNQETQYFGPGTRLLVL.

The CDR3 bases are TGTGCCAGCGAGGTAGGACAGGGCCCAGATACGCAGTATTTT. It is translated as CASEVGQGPDTQYF. The gene calls are TRBV2 and TRBJ2-3, with TRBD1 matching over 8 bases. The CDR3 is 14 amino acids. Germline CDR1 and CDR2: SNHLY and FYNNEI. V dropped 8 bases and J dropped 4; count of bases not matched to a gene: 8.

For the CDR3, the DNA is TGTGCCAGCAGCCGGGGATCCTATAATTCACCCCTCCACTTT. Translation gives CASSRGSYNSPLHF. The J gene is TRBJ1-6, the V gene TRBV5-5; D is unclear. Trimming shortened V by 4 bases and J by 1 base, and 6 bases separated the two germline ends. The CDR3 is 14 amino acids. Germline CDR1 is SGHKS and CDR2 is YYEKEE (reference sequence).

The chain couples TRBV7-2 to TRBJ2-5, with 8 bases that match TRBD1. Per the germline V gene, CDR1 is SGHTA and CDR2 is FQGNSA. After removal of 4 bases from V and 3 bases from J, the junction contained 10 bases not matched to a gene. The CDR3 is 16 residues long. CDR3 sequence (DNA): TGTGCCAGCAGCTCAGACAGGGGAAGGGGGGAAGAGACCCAGTACTTC. Protein: CASSSDRGRGEETQYF.

This chain joins TRBV28 and TRBJ2-3; D possibly matches TRBD1 or TRBD2 (5 bases each). This CDR3 spans 13 amino acids. Trimming pared 4 bases from V and 14 bases from J, leaving 19 bases between. In germline, CDR1 is MDHEN, CDR2 SYDVKM. The CDR3 nucleotides are TGTGCCAGCAGTTCAAGTCATTGGGACCCGGGGTATTTT. Residues: CASSSSHWDPGYF.

This rearrangement joins TRBV7-2 to TRBJ1-5, with 7 bases that match TRBD1. Germline V lookup: CDR1 SGHTA, CDR2 FQGNSA. V lost 6 bases, J lost 6 bases, and 8 bases stayed unmatched. The CDR3 has 14 residues. CDR3 region: CASSKRQGGQPQHF. In DNA form, the CDR3 reads TGTGCCAGCAGTAAGCGACAGGGCGGTCAGCCCCAGCATTTT. Combining the CDR3 with reference TRBV7-2 and TRBJ1-5 gives the whole variable domain GAGVSQSPSNKVTEKGKDVELRCDPISGHTALYWYRQSLGQGLEFLIYFQGNSAPDKSGLPSDRFSAERTGGSVSTLTIQRTQQEDSAVYLCASSKRQGGQPQHFGDGTRLSIL.

The V call is TRBV11-2, the J call TRBJ2-1; D remains ambiguous. V was cut by 4 bases and J by 15 bases, with 13 bases left in between. Germline CDR1 and CDR2: SGHAT and FQNNGV. CDR3 size: 11 residues. As DNA, the CDR3 is TGTGCCAGCAGCTCCCGGCCCCCCCCGTTCTTC. Translated, it gives CASSSRPPPFF. Full variable domain (rest looked up from reference TRBV11-2 and TRBJ2-1): EAGVAQSPRYKIIEKRQSVAFWCNPISGHATLYWYQQILGQGPKLLIQFQNNGVVDDSQLPKDRFSAERLKGVDSTLKIQPAKLEDSAVYLCASSSRPPPFFGPGTRLTVL.

The gene calls are TRBV28 and TRBJ1-2; maybe TRBD1 (5 bases). The CDR3 is 15 amino acids. Trimming removed 5 bases at V and 0 bases at J, with 13 bases between. From germline, CDR1 is MDHEN and CDR2 SYDVKM. CDR3 protein: CASSPPGQTNYGYTF. The CDR3 bases are TGTGCCAGCAGTCCCCCAGGGCAGACTAACTATGGCTACACCTTC.

The chain combines TRBV6-2 or TRBV6-3 with TRBJ2-7; the match to TRBD2 covers 12 bases. This CDR3 spans 15 amino acids. Trimming cost V 4 bases and J 3 bases; bases outside gene matches: 4. CDR1 and CDR2 from the germline V gene are MNHEY and SVGEGT. This CDR3 reads CASSSTSGGIYEQYF. The DNA for the CDR3 is TGTGCCAGCAGTTCAACTAGCGGGGGGATCTACGAGCAGTACTTC.

V and J are TRBV19 and TRBJ2-5; unclear D gene. This CDR3 is 14 amino acids long. Trimming shortened V by 1 base and J by 4 bases, and 10 bases separated the two germline ends. Germline V gene lookup returns CDR1 LNHDA and CDR2 SQIVND (reference sequence). The CDR3 loop is CASSIGPTGETQYF. CDR3 nucleotides: TGTGCCAGTAGTATAGGTCCGACTGGAGAGACCCAGTACTTC.

The genes are TRBV18 and TRBJ2-3; 8 bases are shared with TRBD1. Germline-derived CDR1 and CDR2 are KGHSH and LQKENI. CDR3 length: 16 residues. With V trimmed by 4 bases and J by 0 bases, 6 bases remained unmatched. CDR3 sequence (DNA): TGTGCCAGCTCACTAACCCGACAGGGGAGCACAGATACGCAGTATTTT. It translates to CASSLTRQGSTDTQYF.